Below are 5 T cell receptor beta chains sequenced from a single sample in a study of blood T cell repertoires in COVID-19. Profiling relied on immunoSEQ multiplex PCR, and the TCRdb table lists in-frame clones only, not all of them. The table has fewer than 400,000 clones, about four fifths seen once. The sequencing sample was made of peripheral blood. These receptors all stem from a man aged 25 to 40 with active or convalescent COVID-19.

This clone has a handful of counts. This chain joins TRBV4-1 and TRBJ2-1; 14 positions agree with TRBD2. The length of the CDR3 is 17 residues. With V trimmed by 6 bases and J by 10 bases, 14 bases remained unmatched. From germline, CDR1 is MGHRA and CDR2 YSYEKL. The CDR3 loop reads CASSSNPGLAGETEQFF. The CDR3 DNA reads TGCGCCAGCAGTTCCAATCCGGGACTAGCGGGAGAGACGGAGCAGTTCTTC.

This clone was found once. The chain has TRBV7-3 and TRBJ1-1; D is ambiguous. The CDR3 has 13 residues. The V gene lost 5 bases and the J gene lost 1 base, with 8 bases spanning the gap. Per the germline V gene, CDR1 is SGHTA and CDR2 is FQGTGA. For the CDR3, the DNA is TGTGCCAGCAGCCTTCAGGAGAACACTGAAGCTTTCTTT. As protein: CASSLQENTEAFF.

The rearrangement uses TRBV2 and TRBJ1-6; D is ambiguous. V was cut by 11 bases and J by 0 bases, with 8 bases left in between. The CDR3 consists of 13 residues. Per germline, CDR1 SNHLY and CDR2 FYNNEI. CDR3 in amino acids: CAAGISYNSPLHF. CDR3 DNA: TGTGCCGCGGGGATCTCCTATAATTCACCCCTCCACTTT.

The chain employs TRBV7-9 and TRBJ1-6, with TRBD1 matching 9 bases. CDR3 length: 14 residues. CDR1 and CDR2 (germline): SEHNR, FQNEAQ (reference sequence). V lost 4 bases, J lost 9 bases, and 4 bases stayed unmatched. As DNA, the CDR3 is TGTGCCAGCAGCTCCGGGACAGGGTTTTCACCCCTCCACTTT. This sequence encodes CASSSGTGFSPLHF.

The V gene is TRBV9, the J gene TRBJ1-5; maybe TRBD1 (6 bases). CDR1 and CDR2 from the germline V gene are SGDLS and YYNGEE. This CDR3 is 16 amino acids long. V lost 3 bases and J 3 bases, leaving 16 bases between the germline ends. The chain's CDR3 is CASSEGGQPINQPQHF. The DNA of the CDR3 is TGTGCCAGCAGCGAGGGTGGACAGCCGATCAATCAGCCCCAGCATTTT. The whole variable domain, remainder taken from reference TRBV9 and TRBJ1-5, is DSGVTQTPKHLITATGQRVTLRCSPRSGDLSVYWYQQSLDQGLQFLIQYYNGEERAKGNILERFSAQQFPDLHSELNLSSLELGDSALYFCASSEGGQPINQPQHFGDGTRLSIL.